Sequencing of this T cell receptor (beta chain) was carried out in a study of blood T cell repertoires in COVID-19. Study summary: PBMCs, B-cell-depleted T cells, or T cells were the source of the cDNA or gDNA that made up the material.

CDR1 LNHDA and CDR2 SQIVND come from the germline V gene (reference sequence). Trimming shortened V by 5 bases and J by 8 bases, and 13 bases separated the two germline ends. This CDR3 contains 13 residues. This study enrolled people aged about 18 to 100 from roughly 22 US geographic areas. The authors' processing: Estimation of nucleated cell counts relied on the amplification of reference gene primers. The table came from immunoSEQ multiplex PCR; TCRdb's copy has only in-frame clones and leaves some out. V and J calls and clone size are those listed in that table; D and trimming were worked out from the DNA. The repertoire has about 200,000 clones, approximately 86% of them found once; the top ten carry 3.5% to 4%.

V usage is TRBV19 and J usage is TRBJ2-1; tentative D call: TRBD2 (6 bases). The clonotype was recovered from a woman between 40 and 50 years old with acute COVID-19. Sequencing was performed on PBMCs or T cells enriched from blood (not recorded which). The CDR3 sequence is CASSATGGYEQFF. CDR3 nucleotides: TGTGCCAGTAGTGCCACTGGGGGGTATGAGCAGTTCTTC.